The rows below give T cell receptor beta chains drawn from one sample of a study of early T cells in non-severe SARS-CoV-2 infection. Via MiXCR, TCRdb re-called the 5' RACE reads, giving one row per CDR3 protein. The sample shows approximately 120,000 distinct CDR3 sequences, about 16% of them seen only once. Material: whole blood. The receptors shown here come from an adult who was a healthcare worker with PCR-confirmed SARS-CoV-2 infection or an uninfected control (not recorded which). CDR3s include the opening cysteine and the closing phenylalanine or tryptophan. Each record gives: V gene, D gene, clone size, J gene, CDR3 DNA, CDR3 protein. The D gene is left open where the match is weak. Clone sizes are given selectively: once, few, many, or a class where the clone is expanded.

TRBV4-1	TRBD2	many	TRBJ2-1	TGCGCCAGCAGCCAAGTACTAGCGGGGGGCTACAATGAGCAGTTCTTC	CASSQVLAGGYNEQFF
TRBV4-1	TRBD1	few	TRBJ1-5	TGCGCCAGCAGCCAAGATTCAGGGGGCTATCAGCCCCAGCATTTT	CASSQDSGGYQPQHF
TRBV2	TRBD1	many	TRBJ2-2	TGTGCCAGCATACGGGACAGTTCGAACACCGGGGAGCTGTTTTTT	CASIRDSSNTGELFF
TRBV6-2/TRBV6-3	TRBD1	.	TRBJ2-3	TGTGCCAGCCGAGGGGACAGTACCACAGATACGCAGTATTTT	CASRGDSTTDTQYF
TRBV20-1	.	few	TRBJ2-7	TGCAGTGTCGCACCGGGAGCGAACGAGCAGTACTTC	CSVAPGANEQYF
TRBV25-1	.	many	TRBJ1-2	TGTGCCAGCAGTCAGGGGATTGGGCGCGGCTACACCTTC	CASSQGIGRGYTF
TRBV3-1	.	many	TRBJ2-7	TGTGCCAGCAGGAGGGGGTCAGAGGCGGACGAGCAGTACTTC	CASRRGSEADEQYF
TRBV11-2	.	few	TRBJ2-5	TGTGCCAGCAGCCCGGGGACTCAAGAGACCCAGTACTTC	CASSPGTQETQYF
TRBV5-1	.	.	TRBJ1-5	TGCGCCAGCAGCCTCACAGCGGACGGGCCCCAGCATTTT	CASSLTADGPQHF
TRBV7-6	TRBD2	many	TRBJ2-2	TGTGCCAGCAGCTTAAGACCTAGCGGGGGTACCGGGGAGCTGTTTTTT	CASSLRPSGGTGELFF
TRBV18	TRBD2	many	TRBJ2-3	TGTGCCAGCTCACCGAGCGGGGCGAGCACAGATACGCAGTATTTT	CASSPSGASTDTQYF
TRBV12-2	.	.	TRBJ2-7	TGTGCAAGTCGCTCTTGGGGTTCTAACAGGGTAAGGGAACTAAGGGACTCCTACGAGCAGTACTTC	CASRSWGSNRVRELRDSYEQYF
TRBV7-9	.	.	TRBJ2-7	TGTGCCAGCAGCTCGACAGGAATCACCTACGAGCAGTACTTC	CASSSTGITYEQYF
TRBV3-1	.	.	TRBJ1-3	TGTGCCAGCCGAAGCTCTGGAAACACCATATATTTT	CASRSSGNTIYF